The subject of this entry is one T cell receptor (beta chain). Generated by immunoSEQ multiplex PCR, the TCRdb table keeps only in-frame clones and is missing some. The sample holds fewer than 400,000 clones, around 84% seen once. The data were obtained in a study of blood T cell repertoires in COVID-19. The CDR3 runs to 17 residues. J gave up 3 bases and V 5 bases, and 8 bases lay outside the gene matches. Germline V gene sequence: CDR1 SGHTA, CDR2 FQGNSA. Specimen: PBMCs or T cells enriched from blood (not recorded which). The clonotype comes from a woman younger than 45 who had been exposed to COVID-19. This chain links TRBV7-2 with TRBJ1-4, with TRBD1 matching over 11 bases. CDR3 protein: CASSKRTGGRSNEKLFF. CDR3 coding DNA: TGTGCCAGCAGCAAGAGGACAGGGGGCCGTTCTAATGAAAAACTGTTTTTT.